These 18 T cell receptor beta chains were all obtained from the same sample, sequenced in a study of beta chain features in type 1 diabetes. Expressed TCRB transcripts were sequenced after all isolated RNA was converted to cDNA. Libraries were prepared by immunoSEQ multiplex PCR; TCRdb keeps only in-frame clonotypes and omits some of them. The top ten hold approximately 4% of the sample, which has under 300,000 clones, 27% seen once. Sample: central memory CD4+ T cells from blood. These receptors were obtained from a man between 25 and 39 years old in good health.

This clone was recorded a few times. The J gene is TRBJ2-5, the V gene TRBV10-3; maybe TRBD2 (5 bases). V lost 2 bases, J lost 5 bases, and 6 bases lay in between. The CDR3 extends over 12 amino acids. Germline assignment: CDR1 ENHRY and CDR2 SYGVKD. The CDR3 loop reads CAISEAGETQYF. The CDR3 DNA sequence: TGTGCCATCAGTGAGGCGGGCGAGACCCAGTACTTC.

The V call is TRBV13, the J call TRBJ2-5; D unresolved. This CDR3 comprises 16 residues. Trimming left V 0 bases short and J 4 bases short, with 15 bases between. Germline CDR1 and CDR2: PRHDT and FYEKMQ (reference sequence). CDR3 sequence: CASSLGRTTPRETQYF. The CDR3 DNA sequence: TGTGCCAGCAGCTTAGGTAGGACGACCCCGAGAGAGACCCAGTACTTC.

This clone was detected many times. V and J are TRBV7-2 and TRBJ2-2; D uncertain. CDR1 is SGHTA and CDR2 is FQGNSA in the germline V gene. The CDR3 extends over 15 amino acids. The V end lost 4 bases, the J end lost 1 base, and 10 bases lay between the germline ends. CDR3 residues: CASSSGSKNTGELFF. In DNA form, the CDR3 reads TGTGCCAGCAGCTCCGGGTCGAAGAACACCGGGGAGCTGTTTTTT.

This rearrangement joins TRBV14 to TRBJ2-5, with 8 bases matching TRBD1. The germline V gene has CDR1 SGHDN and CDR2 FVKESK. The trim removed 4 bases at V and 5 bases at J, leaving 12 bases unmatched. The CDR3 is 16 amino acids. The CDR3 DNA follows: TGTGCCAGCAGCCTGCCCGGGACAGGCGTCAGGGAGACCCAGTACTTC. As protein: CASSLPGTGVRETQYF.

Details on this clone: Other DNA variants within this sample encode the same CDR3. The chain combines TRBV5-6 with TRBJ2-5; no firm D call. This CDR3 is built from 11 residues. The germline V and J ends were trimmed by 4 bases and 5 bases, with 6 bases remaining between them. Germline CDR1 is SGHDT and CDR2 is YYEEEE. As DNA, the CDR3 is TGTGCCAGCAGCCGACTCGAGACCCAGTACTTC. Its translation is CASSRLETQYF.

With regard to this clone: The sample carries other DNA sequences with the same CDR3. V usage is TRBV5-1 and J usage is TRBJ2-7; no clear D gene. The CDR3 is made up of 11 amino acids. CDR1 and CDR2 (germline): SGHRS, YFSETQ. With 0 bases removed from V and 4 bases from J, the gap between germline ends came to 2 bases. CDR3 loop: CASSLDYEQYF. DNA for the CDR3: TGCGCCAGCAGCTTGGATTACGAGCAGTACTTC.

This chain links TRBV30 with TRBJ2-7; D is perhaps TRBD1 (5 bases). V dropped 2 bases and J dropped 0 bases, with 17 bases sitting between them. The germline V gene encodes CDR1 GTSNPN and CDR2 SVGIG (reference sequence). The CDR3 runs 16 residues. In nucleotides, the CDR3 is TGTGCCTGGAGTATGACACTACAGGCTCCCTCCTACGAGCAGTACTTC. It encodes CAWSMTLQAPSYEQYF.

This rearrangement joins TRBV29-1 to TRBJ2-5; a weak D match, TRBD2 (7 bases). This CDR3 has 13 residues. Germline CDR1 and CDR2: SQVTM and ANQGSEA. V shed 7 bases and J shed 0 bases, with 12 bases lying between them. In nucleotides, the CDR3 is TGCAGCGGCAAGGGGGGGTACCAAGAGACCCAGTACTTC. The encoded protein is CSGKGGYQETQYF.

This clone was seen many times. This chain connects TRBV2 to TRBJ2-1; TRBD2 agrees at 8 bases. The CDR3 is 15 residues long. V dropped 5 bases and J dropped 2; count of bases not matched to a gene: 5. CDR1 and CDR2 (germline): SNHLY, FYNNEI. This CDR3 is CASSKGGGPYNEQFF. The DNA for the CDR3 is TGTGCCAGCAGTAAGGGCGGGGGGCCCTACAATGAGCAGTTCTTC.

In this sample, this clone turned up a few times. CDR3 DNA: TGCAGCGCCCGGGACAGGGGACAAGAGACCCAGTACTTC. It specifies CSARDRGQETQYF. The chain has TRBV29-1 and TRBJ2-5, with TRBD1 identical over 10 bases. The CDR3 sequence is 13 residues long. CDR1 is SQVTM, CDR2 ANQGSEA, per germline. Unmatched junction bases numbered 4, after V lost 7 bases and J lost 2 bases.

This clone occurred a few times. The rearrangement joins TRBV7-2 to TRBJ2-2; tentatively, D is TRBD2 (6 bases). CDR1 and CDR2 from the germline V gene are SGHTA and FQGNSA. This CDR3 spans 15 amino acids. Trimming took off 5 bases at V and 0 bases at J, with 10 bases between the two ends. CDR3 in DNA: TGTGCCAGCAGCCCCGGACTACCGAACACCGGGGAGCTGTTTTTT. Translating it yields CASSPGLPNTGELFF.

The chain has TRBV4-1 and TRBJ1-1, with D possibly TRBD1 on 5 matching bases. The CDR3 is made up of 16 amino acids. Looked up from germline, CDR1 is MGHRA and CDR2 is YSYEKL. V lost 1 base to trimming and J lost 3 bases, with 15 bases between them. The CDR3 loop is CASSQGYARGDTEAFF. DNA for the CDR3: TGCGCCAGCAGCCAAGGGTACGCAAGGGGTGACACTGAAGCTTTCTTT.

This clone came up a few times. V and J are TRBV28 and TRBJ2-6; 8 bases are shared with TRBD1. The V segment lost 8 bases and the J segment 3 bases; nucleotides outside the gene matches: 6. Germline assignment: CDR1 MDHEN and CDR2 SYDVKM. This CDR3 spans 15 amino acids. The CDR3 DNA reads TGTGCCAGCTCCGCAGGGGGCGTTGGGGCCAACGTCCTGACTTTC. Its protein product is CASSAGGVGANVLTF.

This clone came up a few times. The chain recombines TRBV28 with TRBJ2-7; D is ambiguous. Germline loops: CDR1 MDHEN, CDR2 SYDVKM. Trimming stripped 9 bases from V and 2 bases from J, with 20 bases between. The CDR3 is 15 residues long. Here the CDR3 reads CASSTVKGRTYEQYF. CDR3 DNA sequence: TGTGCCAGTAGTACAGTTAAGGGCAGGACCTACGAGCAGTACTTC.

V usage is TRBV10-3 and J usage is TRBJ1-2; D not certain. Trimming removed 3 bases at V and 3 bases at J, with 14 bases between. The length of the CDR3 is 15 residues. Germline values: CDR1 ENHRY, CDR2 SYGVKD. CDR3 bases: TGTGCCATCAGTGACCCCCTGCCCGGACACTATGGCTACACCTTC. Amino acids: CAISDPLPGHYGYTF.

The chain uses TRBV29-1 and TRBJ2-3; 10 bases are a match to TRBD2. Germline loops: CDR1 SQVTM, CDR2 ANQGSEA. CDR3 length equals 18 residues. V lost 5 bases to trimming and J lost 2 bases; unmatched junction nucleotides: 16. The CDR3 reads CSVPTALAGVLLTDTQYF. The CDR3 nucleotides are TGCAGCGTTCCCACGGCCCTAGCGGGAGTTCTCCTCACAGATACGCAGTATTTT.

A few counts support this clone. The chain joins TRBV6-1 to TRBJ2-1; no clear D. Trimming shortened V by 7 bases and J by 3 bases, and 13 bases separated the two germline ends. CDR1 and CDR2 from the germline V gene are MNHNS and SASEGT. The CDR3 has 14 residues. The CDR3 protein is CASTETAHYNEQFF. The CDR3 DNA reads as TGTGCCAGCACCGAAACGGCGCACTACAATGAGCAGTTCTTC.

This clone appeared a few times. J is TRBJ2-1 and V is TRBV10-3, with a possible D match to TRBD2 (5 bases). Germline CDR1 reads ENHRY; CDR2 reads SYGVKD. The length of the CDR3 is 13 residues. V was clipped by 4 bases and J by 4 bases, with 8 bases between them. The CDR3 nucleotides are TGTGCCATCAGTGTTACTAGTTACAATGAGCAGTTCTTC. Translating gives CAISVTSYNEQFF.